This TCR beta chain was sequenced during a study of PD-1 blockade in classical Hodgkin lymphoma. Study as a whole: Patients had nivolumab dosed at 3 mg/kg, delivered intravenously every 2 weeks.

Time point here: cycle 4 day 1 (C4D1), after five to seven weeks of nivolumab. No patient escaped relapse after autologous stem cell transplantation, and brentuximab vedotin exposure varied. Complete response, partial response or progressive disease constituted the best responses recorded. About this clone itself: Its cognate antigen is unknown.

Notes on the study in general: Reports indicated that newly diagnosed patients had lower baseline TCR diversity than healthy donors did. Patients newly diagnosed and complete responders had comparable baseline diversity.

The CDR3 consists of 19 residues. The V and J ends lost 2 bases and 0 bases, in that order; junction bases with no gene match: 15. Per the germline V gene, CDR1 is MDHEN and CDR2 is SYDVKM. Profiling relied on immunoSEQ multiplex PCR, and the TCRdb table lists in-frame clones only, not all of them. Among some 52,000 clones listed, around nine tenths were seen once. The receptor was isolated from a human donor with classical Hodgkin lymphoma. Sequenced here: peripheral blood mononuclear cells (PBMCs), sampled before the fourth cycle of nivolumab. The rearrangement uses TRBV28 and TRBJ2-7; 8 bases are shared with TRBD2. The CDR3: CASSLSRTSLFGGSYEQYF. DNA of the CDR3: TGTGCCAGCAGTTTAAGTAGGACTAGCTTATTTGGGGGCTCCTACGAGCAGTACTTC.